This TCR beta chain was obtained from a study of blood T cell repertoires in COVID-19. This table comes from immunoSEQ multiplex PCR, and its TCRdb copy is limited to in-frame clones, with some not included. The sample includes roughly 150,000 clones, roughly nine tenths of them seen just once. In germline, CDR1 is SGHTS, CDR2 YDEGEE. This CDR3 region has 13 residues. With 0 bases removed from V and 5 bases from J, the gap between germline ends came to 8 bases. The sequencing sample was made of peripheral blood. The chain is built from TRBV5-8 and TRBJ2-5; weak D call: TRBD1 (5 bases). This sequence was found in a woman between 65 and 79 years old with acute or convalescent COVID-19. CDR3 DNA sequence: TGTGCCAGCAGCTTGGTGAAGGGGGAGACCCAGTACTTC. The encoded protein is CASSLVKGETQYF.